The sequence of this T cell receptor (beta chain) was determined in a study of vaccination and CD4 T cells after COVID-19 (dated by TCRdb to 2022 to 2024). For the wider study: Convalescent patients had a positive SARS-CoV-2 result on nasal swab PCR, and of these patients, several had mild disease and one had severe disease. Post-COVID blood samples from convalescent patients were collected a median of about 100 days after diagnosis, with a range of about 35 to 161 days. Post-vaccine blood samples were obtained a median of approximately 74 days after the second vaccine dose, with a range of roughly 13 to 250 days. Six males and four females were included in the convalescent cohort, with two Hispanic individuals, seven Caucasians, two Asians and one multiracial person represented. The cultures were stimulated with overlapping spike peptide pools from SARS-CoV-2 and from the common cold coronaviruses HCoV-NL63, HCoV-OC43 and HCoV-229E. Control cultures used a CEFX viral epitope pool as positive control, an HIV-1 Nef peptide pool as negative control, or no peptide. Two doses of either the Pfizer-BioNTech BNT162b2 vaccine (n=8) or the Moderna mRNA-1273 vaccine (n=2) were administered to participants. In roughly eleven COVID-19 convalescent patients and 4 infection-naive healthy vaccine recipients, the spike-specific CD4+ TCR repertoire before mRNA vaccination was compared with the repertoire after mRNA vaccination. On the study overall, not on this receptor specifically: Among the post-vaccine SARS-CoV-2-reactive clones in convalescent patients, a median approximately 90% showed up only after vaccination, which suggests vaccine-specific priming. The median number of SARS-CoV-2-reactive clonotypes rose from approximately 20 after infection to around 40 after vaccination, but the change was not significant. Of the vaccine-specific clones in convalescent patients, 304 of 307, or nearly all, reacted only to SARS-CoV-2 spike and did not cross-react with common cold coronaviruses. The study included relatively few convalescent patients and did not analyze early timepoints after natural infection.

From the cysteine through the phenylalanine, the CDR3 covers 13 amino acids. Just the 39-base CDR3 DNA is kept, in frame starting at base 1. The trim is 0 bases for V and 2 bases for J, with a gap of 7 bases between the germline ends. For CDR1 and CDR2, the germline V gene (reference sequence) lists DFQATT and SNEGSKA. The intended sense of this specimen's treatment or condition label: roughly nine-day PBMC culture with coronavirus spike peptide pools or control peptides (ViraFEST assay). The ViraFEST assay, used in the study, expanded antigen-specific T cells with peptide pools and then identified the expanded clonotypes through TCR sequencing. The convalescent patients' positive SARS-CoV-2 PCR tests were from March to December 2020, which was before the Alpha, Beta and Delta variants emerged in the United States. Each well held 1.5 million to 2.5 million PBMCs cultured with roughly 10 ug/ml peptide pools in IMDM containing about 5% human AB serum and 10 IU/ml IL-2. Half of the culture medium was replaced with fresh IL-2-containing medium on days 3 and 7. Once the cells had been in culture for about 10 days, the EasySep CD4+ T cell isolation kit was used to isolate CD4+ T cells by negative selection. Ficoll-Paque Plus gradient centrifugation was used to isolate PBMCs from whole blood, and the isolated PBMCs were then either used fresh or cryopreserved at -140C. Culture conditions were generally each tested in triplicate wells.

In regard to this clonotype: The antigen it recognizes is unknown. The record has no base qualities; no much larger clone is one base away.

To prepare the library, PCR was applied. TCR sequencing of DNA from cultured CD4+ T cells used the Oncomine TCR Beta short-read assay at the Johns Hopkins FTIC core. The QIAamp micro DNA kit was used to extract genomic DNA from the cultured CD4+ T cells. Oncomine TCR Beta libraries made from cultured CD4+ T cells were pooled using unique dual indexes and sequenced on an Illumina iSeq 100. In the paper's pipeline: Non-productive sequences were removed, and CDR3s that did not start with C, did not end with F or W, or were shorter than 7 amino acids were discarded. The MANAFEST web application identified antigen-specific clonotypes by comparing peptide-stimulated wells against reference wells and other culture wells. To be called positive, a clone needed an FDR below 0.05, an odds ratio above 5, and a productive frequency above 0.1% in at least two of three replicate wells. Cross-reactive clonotypes were defined as significantly expanded in both SARS-CoV-2 spike wells and at least one common cold coronavirus spike condition. Similarity between CDR3 sequences was evaluated in R version 3.6.1 using Levenshtein distances (stringdist) and unrooted phylogenetic trees (ape). TCRdb applied fastp at Q25 and MiXCR to the public reads, then kept only in-frame beta chains. All rows with the same CDR3 protein become a single entry with the most common DNA and genes. TCRdb's processing, not the authors' own work, is the source of the V and J calls. Recorded for this sample are approximately 15,000 distinct CDR3 sequences; roughly 58% of them occurred a single time. The ten most abundant clones make up roughly 12% of the sample.

Recombination linked TRBV20-1 to TRBJ1-2; possibly the D gene is TRBD1, per 5 matching bases. The TCR originated in a human donor who had recovered from COVID-19. Sequencing input: CD4+ T cells from blood, cultured in vitro. The DNA sequence is given as TGCAGTGCTAGAGAGGGGGAAAACTATGGCTACACCTTC. Translated, it reads CSAREGENYGYTF.